The 28 T cell receptor beta chains reported below all come from one sample, sequenced in a study of blood T cell repertoires in COVID-19. Only in-frame clones appear in the TCRdb table, and some are missing; sequencing was by immunoSEQ multiplex PCR. Found here are approximately 160,000 clones, 75% to 90% of them singletons; the top ten hold approximately 2.9%. The material sequenced was peripheral blood. These receptors originate from a woman between 55 and 75 years old with acute or convalescent COVID-19.

V is TRBV5-6 and J is TRBJ2-3, with 11 positions matching TRBD2. Germline lookup yields CDR1 SGHDT and CDR2 YYEEEE. This CDR3 has 15 residues. V gave up 4 bases and J gave up 6 bases; unmatched junction bases: 7. The CDR3 here is CASSLRTSGYDTQYF. CDR3 DNA: TGTGCCAGCAGCCTACGGACTAGCGGGTACGATACGCAGTATTTT.

The chain carries TRBV11-2 and TRBJ2-2; no definite D call. The CDR3 totals 16 residues. Trimming removed 5 bases from V and 1 base from J, with 14 bases in between. CDR1 and CDR2 from the germline V gene are SGHAT and FQNNGV. The CDR3 DNA follows: TGTGCCAGCAGCCCGTCACCCGGGTTGAACACCGGGGAGCTGTTTTTT. It specifies CASSPSPGLNTGELFF.

The chain recombines TRBV6-2 or TRBV6-3 with TRBJ1-1, with 7 bases lining up with TRBD1. The V gene's germline CDR1 is MNHEY and CDR2 SVGEGT. The CDR3 runs to 14 residues. V shed 4 bases and J 0 bases; nucleotides not matched to a gene: 2. CDR3 coding DNA: TGTGCCAGCAGTTCGACAGGGTTGAACACTGAAGCTTTCTTT. It is translated as CASSSTGLNTEAFF.

J is TRBJ2-2 and V is TRBV11-2; a possible D gene is TRBD1 (7 bases). CDR3 size: 15 residues. Germline CDR1 reads SGHAT; CDR2 reads FQNNGV. Trimming removed 5 bases at V and 6 bases at J, with 16 bases between. Here the CDR3 DNA reads TGTGCCAGCAGCCAAATTGCAGGGGGGCCCGGGGAGCTGTTTTTT. Amino acid sequence: CASSQIAGGPGELFF.

In this sample, this clone turned up a few times. The rearrangement joins TRBV12-5 to TRBJ1-3, with D possibly matching TRBD1 (5 bases). The CDR3 extends over 18 amino acids. V gave up 0 bases and J gave up 0 bases, with 15 bases separating them. CDR1 LGHNT and CDR2 FRNRAP come from the germline V gene. The CDR3 sequence is CASGLVLGQGNSGNTIYF. CDR3 sequence (DNA): TGTGCTAGTGGTTTGGTACTGGGTCAGGGCAACTCTGGAAACACCATATATTTT.

DNA of the CDR3: TGTGCCTGGAGCTCCGAGGGGGCCCAGCATTTT. This sequence encodes CAWSSEGAQHF. The chain is built from TRBV30 and TRBJ1-5, with D possibly TRBD1 on 6 matching bases. The CDR3 runs 11 residues. The germline V gene has CDR1 GTSNPN and CDR2 SVGIG (reference sequence). Trimming took off 3 bases at V and 11 bases at J, with 11 bases between the two ends.

This clone was recorded a few times. CDR3: CASSPGAALAKNIQYF. CDR3 nucleotides: TGTGCCAGCAGCCCTGGGGCAGCTCTAGCCAAAAACATTCAGTACTTC. This sequence joins TRBV28 and TRBJ2-4; TRBD1 is a possible D gene (5 bases). The V end lost 6 bases, the J end lost 0 bases, and 15 bases lay between the germline ends. Germline values: CDR1 MDHEN, CDR2 SYDVKM. The CDR3 runs 16 residues.

Here the CDR3 DNA reads TGTGCCAGTAACAGTAAAGGGAGGGCCTCCAATCAGCCCCAGCATTTT. This translates into CASNSKGRASNQPQHF. The chain has TRBV19 and TRBJ1-5, with unresolved D. The CDR3 runs to 16 residues. V shed 7 bases and J shed 3 bases, with 19 bases lying between them. Germline loops: CDR1 LNHDA, CDR2 SQIVND (reference sequence).

The V call is TRBV5-1, the J call TRBJ1-3, with 7 bases fitting TRBD1. Germline-derived CDR1 and CDR2 are SGHRS and YFSETQ. This CDR3 is built from 17 residues. V shed 3 bases, J shed 0 bases, and the junction held 9 bases outside the gene matches. CDR3 sequence: CASSYDGDSLSGNTIYF. The CDR3 DNA reads TGCGCCAGCAGCTACGATGGGGACAGCCTCTCTGGAAACACCATATATTTT.

The chain combines TRBV27 with TRBJ2-7, with 9 bases fitting TRBD1. The CDR3 contains 15 residues. CDR1 and CDR2 from the germline V gene are MNHEY and SMNVEV (reference sequence). V trimming: 5 bases; J trimming: 5 bases; junction bases outside the gene matches: 10. CDR3 coding DNA: TGTGCCAGCAGTGATCCGGGACAGGGTATCCACGAGCAGTACTTC. Amino acids: CASSDPGQGIHEQYF.

This clone was detected a few times. The rearrangement uses TRBV11-1 and TRBJ1-2, with D tentatively TRBD1 (5 bases). The CDR3 consists of 15 residues. Germline CDR1 reads SGHAT; CDR2 reads FQDESV (reference sequence). Trimming took off 0 bases at V and 8 bases at J, with 16 bases between the two ends. The CDR3 reads CASSLAFGRASGYTF. The CDR3 DNA is TGTGCCAGCAGCTTAGCGTTTGGCAGGGCGAGCGGCTACACCTTC.

The rearrangement joins TRBV5-6 to TRBJ1-2; 7 bases match TRBD1. CDR3 length: 13 amino acids. Losses at the gene ends were 4 bases for V and 6 bases for J; bases not matched to a gene: 6. Germline-derived CDR1 and CDR2 are SGHDT and YYEEEE. CDR3 in DNA: TGTGCCAGCAGCCTGGGACAGACGAATGGCTACACCTTC. Translated: CASSLGQTNGYTF.

The chain employs TRBV6-6 and TRBJ2-2; 15 bases map to TRBD2. CDR1 is MNHNY and CDR2 is SVGAGI in the germline V gene (reference sequence). CDR3 size: 20 residues. The junction had 14 bases not matched to a gene; V was cut back by 5 bases and J by 4 bases. The chain's CDR3 is CASSGSVGLAGGPGTGELFF. The CDR3 DNA reads TGTGCCAGCAGTGGATCGGTTGGACTAGCGGGGGGGCCGGGCACCGGGGAGCTGTTTTTT.

Comment on this clone: Mismatch with germline at one junction end may stem from a read error. The chain joins TRBV5-8 to TRBJ1-5; 8 bases are shared with TRBD1. The CDR3 totals 14 residues. Germline V gives CDR1 SGHTS, CDR2 YDEGEE. The CDR3: CASTLTGAFQPQHF. CDR3 DNA: TGTGCCAGCACCTTGACAGGGGCATTCCAGCCCCAGCATTTT.

The chain has TRBV19 and TRBJ2-7; 9 bases agree with TRBD1. The germline V gene encodes CDR1 LNHDA and CDR2 SQIVND (reference sequence). This CDR3 is built from 14 residues. Losses at the gene ends were 7 bases for V and 3 bases for J; bases not matched to a gene: 7. For the CDR3, the DNA is TGTGCCAGTAACCAGGGACAGGGTGGCTACGAGCAGTACTTC. Protein product: CASNQGQGGYEQYF. Using reference TRBV19 and TRBJ2-7 for the parts outside the CDR3, the full variable domain is DGGITQSPKYLFRKEGQNVTLSCEQNLNHDAMYWYRQDPGQGLRLIYYSQIVNDFQKGDIAEGYSVSREKKESFPLTVTSAQKNPTAFYLCASNQGQGGYEQYFGPGTRLTVT.

V and J are TRBV28 and TRBJ1-3; TRBD1 matches 7 bases. The CDR3 extends over 15 amino acids. The J segment lost 7 bases and the V segment lost 5 bases, leaving 11 bases of the junction unmatched. Germline loops: CDR1 MDHEN, CDR2 SYDVKM. CDR3 DNA sequence: TGTGCCAGCAGTCTCGCAGGGGGGCCCCGCAACACCATATATTTT. Translated: CASSLAGGPRNTIYF.

The genes are TRBV3-1 (or the pseudogene TRBV3-2) and TRBJ1-6; 8 nucleotides align to TRBD1. J was trimmed by 6 bases and V by 3 bases; bases with no gene match: 7. The germline V gene encodes CDR1 LGHDT and CDR2 YNNKEL (reference sequence). The CDR3 consists of 16 residues. The CDR3 region has the DNA TGTGCCAGCAGCCAGGGGCCGGGACAGGTTAATTCACCCCTCCACTTT. It codes for CASSQGPGQVNSPLHF.

Notes on this clone: A junction end diverges from the germline sequence, so it may reflect a read error. The chain is built from TRBV3-1 (or the pseudogene TRBV3-2) and TRBJ2-3; 10 positions match TRBD1. Germline CDR1 and CDR2: LGHDT and YNNKEL (reference sequence). This CDR3 spans 15 amino acids. DNA for the CDR3: TGTGCCAGCAGGCAAGGACAGGGGGGGGGATATACGCAGTATTTT. Its protein is CASRQGQGGGYTQYF.

This chain joins TRBV4-3 and TRBJ1-4; 7 bases agree with TRBD1. The V gene end was trimmed by 0 bases and the J gene end by 3 bases; junction bases not matched to a gene: 4. CDR1 is LGHNA, CDR2 YSLEER, per germline. This CDR3 region has 16 residues. The CDR3 protein is CASSQEGTGANEKLFF. CDR3 in DNA: TGCGCCAGCAGCCAAGAAGGAACAGGGGCTAATGAAAAACTGTTTTTT.

The V call is TRBV27, the J call TRBJ1-4; 10 bases are a match to TRBD1. The CDR3 totals 15 residues. Unmatched junction bases numbered 7, after V lost 4 bases and J lost 8 bases. CDR1 and CDR2 from the germline V gene are MNHEY and SMNVEV (reference sequence). CDR3 protein: CASSSWTGGIEKLFF. CDR3 DNA: TGTGCCAGCAGTTCTTGGACAGGGGGAATAGAAAAACTGTTTTTT.

This rearrangement joins TRBV15 to TRBJ2-5; 7 nucleotides line up with TRBD2. With 1 base clipped from V and 3 bases from J, the junction kept 11 bases outside the gene matches. The CDR3 contains 17 residues. CDR1 is LNHNV and CDR2 is YYDKDF in the germline V gene (reference sequence). CDR3 amino acids: CATSRGGFRSGEETQYF. DNA for the CDR3: TGTGCCACCAGCAGAGGTGGGTTTAGGAGCGGGGAAGAGACCCAGTACTTC.

The chain carries TRBV3-1 (or the pseudogene TRBV3-2) and TRBJ2-6; D may be TRBD2 (5 bases). V lost 5 bases to trimming and J lost 0 bases, with 11 bases between them. Germline V lookup: CDR1 LGHDT, CDR2 YNNKEL (reference sequence). The CDR3 extends over 16 amino acids. CDR3 region: CASSAGVPSGANVLTF. The CDR3 coding sequence is TGTGCCAGCAGCGCCGGGGTCCCCTCTGGGGCCAACGTCCTGACTTTC.

The CDR3 loop reads CASSQETTGVRYGYTF. CDR3 nucleotide sequence: TGTGCCAGCAGCCAAGAAACCACAGGCGTTCGCTATGGCTACACCTTC. The chain joins TRBV4-2 to TRBJ1-2; tentative D call: TRBD1 (5 bases). Germline V lookup: CDR1 LGHNA, CDR2 YNFKEQ. Trimming removed 0 bases from V and 4 bases from J, with 15 bases in between. The CDR3 sequence is 16 residues long.

The V call is TRBV6-5, the J call TRBJ1-2; D is unclear. This CDR3 contains 15 residues. Germline lookup yields CDR1 MNHEY and CDR2 SVGAGI. V was cut by 10 bases and J by 5 bases, with 23 bases left in between. The CDR3 sequence is CATSTPAGGWYGYTF. The DNA for the CDR3 is TGTGCCACCAGCACCCCGGCTGGAGGCTGGTATGGCTACACCTTC.

The J gene is TRBJ2-7, the V gene TRBV6-6; a weak D match, TRBD1 (6 bases). V was pared by 4 bases and J by 7 bases, with 17 bases between. The CDR3 has 14 amino acids. Germline CDR1 MNHNY, CDR2 SVGAGI (reference sequence). CDR3 sequence reads: CASSWGPPRGEQYF. The DNA of the CDR3 is TGTGCCAGCAGTTGGGGGCCTCCACGTGGGGAGCAGTACTTC.

V is TRBV19 and J is TRBJ1-1, with 7 bases that match TRBD1. The germline CDR1 and CDR2 sequences are LNHDA and SQIVND (reference sequence). The CDR3 is made up of 15 amino acids. With V trimmed by 3 bases and J by 4 bases, 8 bases remained unmatched. The CDR3 DNA reads as TGTGCCAGTAGTATTTTAGACAGGGTGAGCACTGAAGCTTTCTTT. Residues: CASSILDRVSTEAFF.

The chain uses TRBV7-9 and TRBJ1-4; a possible D gene is TRBD1 (6 bases). The CDR3 runs to 15 residues. Germline CDR1 SEHNR, CDR2 FQNEAQ (reference sequence). V gave up 0 bases and J gave up 8 bases, with 13 bases separating them. DNA for the CDR3: TGTGCCAGCAGCTTAGCTCGACAGGAGATGGAAAAACTGTTTTTT. It encodes CASSLARQEMEKLFF.

V is TRBV11-3 and J is TRBJ2-3; TRBD1 matches 7 bases. CDR1 SGHNT and CDR2 YENEEA come from the germline V gene. V gave up 3 bases and J gave up 1 base; unmatched junction bases: 4. The CDR3 length is 15 residues. CDR3 amino acids: CASSFSTGGTDTQYF. CDR3 DNA sequence: TGTGCCAGCAGCTTTAGTACAGGGGGCACAGATACGCAGTATTTT.